What follows describes a single TCR beta chain. Trimming removed 6 bases at V and 10 bases at J, with 27 bases between. The CDR3 consists of 16 residues. Germline V gene lookup returns CDR1 KGHSH and CDR2 LQKENI. The table came from immunoSEQ multiplex PCR; TCRdb's copy has only in-frame clones and leaves some out. The sample has 250,000 to 300,000 clones, roughly nine tenths seen once. This sample was included in a study of blood T cell repertoires in COVID-19. Study details: Material from acute and convalescent COVID-19 was sourced from the United States, Italy and Spain.

What was sequenced was peripheral blood. The receptor was derived from a woman in her twenties or thirties with COVID-19, enrolled during active disease. The V gene is TRBV18, the J gene TRBJ1-1; D may be TRBD1 (6 bases). The chain's CDR3 is CASSLPRGRGLHGAFF. The CDR3 DNA follows: TGTGCCAGCTCCCTACCTCGAGGCAGGGGTCTTCATGGAGCTTTCTTT.